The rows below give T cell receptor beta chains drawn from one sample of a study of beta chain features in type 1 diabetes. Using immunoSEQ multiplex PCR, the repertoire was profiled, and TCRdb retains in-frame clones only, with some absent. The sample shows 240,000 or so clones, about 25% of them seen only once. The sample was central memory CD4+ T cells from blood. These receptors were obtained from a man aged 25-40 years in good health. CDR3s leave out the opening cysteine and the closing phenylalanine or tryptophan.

ASSPSIRATYEQY | TRBJ2-7 | 13 | TRBV4-3
ASSGILGRGYEQY | TRBJ2-7 | 13 | TRBV28
ASSQVSGRAVEQF | TRBJ2-1 | 13 | TRBV7-8
ASSVPDRPGSLYNEQF | TRBJ2-1 | 16 | TRBV6-1
ASSTGAYEQY | TRBJ2-7 | 10 | TRBV18
ASRLDSYEQY | TRBJ2-7 | 10 | TRBV2
ASSQLAGYGEQF | TRBJ2-1 | 12 | TRBV5-5
ASSFPASSSYEQY | TRBJ2-7 | 13 | TRBV5-4
ASSIAGTGSYYEQY | TRBJ2-7 | 14 | TRBV19
ATSRDHRSDNEQF | TRBJ2-1 | 13 | TRBV15
SSRRGGNEQF | TRBJ2-1 | 10 | TRBV29-1
SVEDKAGGHRTDTQY | TRBJ2-3 | 15 | TRBV29-1
ASSKGREENEQY | TRBJ2-7 | 12 | TRBV21-1
ASSSLIRVAYNEQF | TRBJ2-1 | 14 | TRBV7-4
ASSLNGDTQY | TRBJ2-3 | 10 | TRBV27
ASSLLGTDTQY | TRBJ2-3 | 11 | TRBV7-2
ASRQAGFDSPLH | TRBJ1-6 | 12 | TRBV11-2
ASSYSGSGSYEQY | TRBJ2-7 | 13 | TRBV6-5
SAYMDSQLYEQY | TRBJ2-7 | 12 | TRBV29-1
ASSVQGAPYEQY | TRBJ2-7 | 12 | TRBV19
ASSQQAGGAETQY | TRBJ2-5 | 13 | TRBV7-8
ASSKAQRGATDTQY | TRBJ2-3 | 14 | TRBV21-1
ATDRGRGYT | TRBJ1-2 | 9 | TRBV28
ASSWAAGAGETQY | TRBJ2-5 | 13 | TRBV11-2
ASSPDSYLEQF | TRBJ2-1 | 11 | TRBV5-1
ASSFRGREAT | TRBJ1-2 | 10 | TRBV27
ASSHRTSQETQY | TRBJ2-5 | 12 | TRBV4-3
SARATGEAF | TRBJ1-1 | 9 | TRBV20-1
AISDPGRGNEKLF | TRBJ1-4 | 13 | TRBV10-3
AWGAPNQY | TRBJ2-7 | 8 | TRBV30
ASSLVDNEQF | TRBJ2-1 | 10 | TRBV5-6
AISLTGSDTQY | TRBJ2-3 | 11 | TRBV10-3
ASSGFKNIQY | TRBJ2-4 | 10 | TRBV9
ASSFAVNTEAF | TRBJ1-1 | 11 | TRBV11-2
ASSELAYGYT | TRBJ1-2 | 10 | TRBV2
ASSLVVTGYEQY | NA | 12 | TRBV11-2
SARAGHEQY | TRBJ2-7 | 9 | TRBV20-1
ASSFSSPNTGELF | TRBJ2-2 | 13 | TRBV5-1
ASSSFADTQY | TRBJ2-3 | 10 | TRBV7-2
ASSTGRSAEQF | TRBJ2-1 | 11 | TRBV7-2
ASSQLILRETQY | TRBJ2-5 | 12 | TRBV6-5
ASSQATSGYNEQF | TRBJ2-1 | 13 | TRBV4-1
ASSTRTGRRGETQY | TRBJ2-5 | 14 | TRBV28
ASSGRLGRDDTDTQY | TRBJ2-3 | 15 | TRBV5-4
ASSSRTADTQY | TRBJ2-3 | 11 | TRBV7-9
ASSSRGSSGQPQH | TRBJ1-5 | 13 | TRBV7-9
AWNRHRLEAF | TRBJ1-1 | 10 | TRBV30
ASSSNREKLF | TRBJ1-4 | 10 | TRBV23-1
ASSRNQNTEAF | TRBJ1-1 | 11 | TRBV11-2
ASSERLAGQDTQY | TRBJ2-3 | 13 | TRBV6-1
ASSGRGERIEAF | TRBJ1-1 | 12 | TRBV6-5
ASSLRDRDTGELF | TRBJ2-2 | 13 | TRBV19
ASSPLGQPQH | TRBJ1-5 | 10 | TRBV28
ASSQGDQPQH | TRBJ1-5 | 10 | TRBV7-9
ASSFTTSSSSGELF | TRBJ2-2 | 14 | TRBV5-1